This entry describes one TCR beta chain. Its antigen is not identified. The data originate from a study of somatic mutations in cytotoxic T cells in rheumatoid arthritis. As for the study in general: Patient blood (less than 33 ml EDTA) was drawn right after diagnosis, before any treatment. Using a FACSAria II or Sony SH800, a portion of the V beta antibody-stained T-cell populations were flow-sorted at nearly 100% purity, and among those populations were V beta1+ cells that were then sequenced for TCRB.

The data were produced by immunoSEQ multiplex PCR, yet TCRdb's version contains in-frame clones alone and is incomplete. The table has some 11,000 clones, 55% to 75% seen once. Overall study results and limits: CD8+ T-cell clonality did not differ significantly between rheumatoid arthritis patients and age-matched healthy controls. The targets (antigens) of the expanded CD8+ clones were not known.

Sequencing was performed on CD8+ T cells sorted from blood. The TCR comes from an adult with rheumatoid arthritis.

CDR3 DNA: TGTGCCAGCAGTGAATATATTCTAGCTAGCGGGGTTGATACGCAGTATTTT. This encodes CASSEYILASGVDTQYF. This sequence joins TRBV25-1 and TRBJ2-3; TRBD2 aligns across 9 bases. Germline trimming cut 0 bases from V and 6 bases from J; bases unmatched to any gene: 10. The CDR3 is 17 amino acids. Germline V gives CDR1 MGHDK, CDR2 SYGVNS.